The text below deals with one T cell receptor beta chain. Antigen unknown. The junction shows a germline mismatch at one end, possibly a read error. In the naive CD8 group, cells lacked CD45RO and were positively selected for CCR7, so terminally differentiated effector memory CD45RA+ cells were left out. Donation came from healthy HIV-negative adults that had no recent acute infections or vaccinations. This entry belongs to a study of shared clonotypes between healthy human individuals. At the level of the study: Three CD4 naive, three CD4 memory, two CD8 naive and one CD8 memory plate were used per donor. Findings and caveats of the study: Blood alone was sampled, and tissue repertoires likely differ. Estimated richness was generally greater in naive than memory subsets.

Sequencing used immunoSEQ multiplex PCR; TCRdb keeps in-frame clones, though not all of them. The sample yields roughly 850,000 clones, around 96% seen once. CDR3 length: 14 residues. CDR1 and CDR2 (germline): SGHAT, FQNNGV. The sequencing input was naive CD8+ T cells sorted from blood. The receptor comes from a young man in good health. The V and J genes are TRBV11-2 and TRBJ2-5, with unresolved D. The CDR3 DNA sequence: TGTGCCAGCAGCTTAGATTACGGGCAAGAGATCCAGTACTTC. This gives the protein CASSLDYGQEIQYF.